A selection of T cell receptor beta chains follows, all from one sample in a study of shared clonotypes between healthy human individuals. Using immunoSEQ multiplex PCR, the repertoire was profiled, and TCRdb retains in-frame clones only, with some absent. The sample yields around 1.9 million clones, 93% seen once. The sample consisted of naive CD8+ T cells from PBMCs. The receptors shown here come from a man aged 18 to 30 in good health. Some clones in this sample may be carry-over from other donors' samples. Both conserved end residues are part of each CDR3. The order of the fields is V gene, CDR3 length, J gene, clone size, D gene, CDR3 protein, CDR3 DNA. A D gene is named only where the DNA matches it firmly. Size values are once, few and many counts, or a class for expanded clones, and some rows have none.

TRBV5-1	15	TRBJ1-2	once	-	CASSSTTAENYGYTF	TGCGCCAGCAGCTCTACGACGGCAGAAAACTATGGCTACACCTTC
TRBV9	15	TRBJ2-5	-	TRBD1	CASRGQGAGEETQYF	TGTGCCAGCAGAGGACAGGGGGCAGGAGAAGAGACCCAGTACTTC
TRBV28	15	TRBJ2-7	-	TRBD1	CASTLTRTGGYEQYF	TGTGCCAGCACCCTCACCCGGACAGGGGGCTACGAGCAGTACTTC
TRBV7-9	15	TRBJ2-5	-	-	CASSRQEGLRETQYF	TGTGCCAGCAGCCGCCAGGAGGGCCTCCGGGAGACCCAGTACTTC
TRBV12-2	18	TRBJ2-3	-	-	CASRPGGSGVGRTDTQYF	TGTGCAAGTCGCCCCGGAGGGAGCGGGGTGGGTAGGACAGATACGCAGTATTTT
TRBV7-6	19	TRBJ1-3	-	-	CASSLDRAGAIDSGNTIYF	TGTGCCAGCAGCTTAGATCGGGCCGGGGCCATCGACTCTGGAAACACCATATATTTT
TRBV5-4	13	TRBJ2-7	-	-	CASSPEASYEQYF	TGTGCCAGCAGCCCCGAGGCCTCCTACGAGCAGTACTTC
TRBV15	14	TRBJ1-4	-	TRBD1	CATSIGTVNEKLFF	TGTGCCACCAGCATAGGGACAGTTAATGAAAAACTGTTTTTT
TRBV28	15	TRBJ2-3	-	-	CASSLGPISTDTQYF	TGTGCCAGCAGTTTAGGGCCAATAAGCACAGATACGCAGTATTTT
TRBV10-3	18	TRBJ1-2	once	-	CAISESTGAGLSNYGYTF	TGTGCCATCAGTGAGTCGACGGGTGCAGGGCTTAGTAACTATGGCTACACCTTC
TRBV2	16	TRBJ1-1	-	-	CASSEWDYRENTEAFF	TGTGCCAGCAGTGAATGGGACTACAGAGAGAACACTGAAGCTTTCTTT
TRBV10-3	16	TRBJ2-7	-	TRBD2	CAISPEREGQLYEQYF	TGTGCCATCAGTCCCGAGCGGGAGGGCCAGTTATACGAGCAGTACTTC
TRBV14	13	TRBJ2-5	-	-	CASSQVLEGTQYF	TGTGCCAGCAGCCAGGTTTTGGAGGGGACCCAGTACTTC
TRBV10-3	11	TRBJ2-2	few	-	CAISDSRELFF	TGTGCCATCAGTGACTCGCGGGAGCTGTTTTTT
TRBV27	14	TRBJ2-7	-	TRBD2	CASSPGLDTYEQYF	TGTGCCAGCAGTCCGGGACTAGATACCTACGAGCAGTACTTC
TRBV5-1	14	TRBJ2-2	-	TRBD2	CASRPRGGTGELFF	TGCGCCAGCCGGCCCCGGGGGGGTACCGGGGAGCTGTTTTTT
TRBV15	17	TRBJ2-6	-	TRBD1	CATSRAQGASGANVLTF	TGTGCCACCAGCAGAGCACAGGGGGCGTCTGGGGCCAACGTCCTGACTTTC
TRBV9	14	TRBJ2-5	-	-	CASSGERDQETQYF	TGTGCCAGCAGCGGTGAGCGGGACCAAGAGACCCAGTACTTC
TRBV9	14	TRBJ2-7	-	-	CASSVGGATYEQYF	TGTGCCAGCAGCGTAGGGGGGGCAACCTACGAGCAGTACTTC
TRBV7-3	16	TRBJ2-5	-	TRBD1	CASSAAATGVGETQYF	TGTGCCAGCAGCGCTGCGGCAACAGGGGTGGGTGAGACCCAGTACTTC
TRBV7-8	13	TRBJ2-7	-	-	CASSFARVYEQYF	TGTGCCAGCAGCTTCGCCAGGGTCTACGAGCAGTACTTC
TRBV19	14	TRBJ1-1	once	-	CASSIMARGTEAFF	TGTGCCAGTAGTATAATGGCCCGTGGGACTGAAGCTTTCTTT
TRBV28	18	TRBJ2-7	-	TRBD1	CASSLPLRTGAVGGEQYF	TGTGCCAGCAGTTTACCCCTCCGGACAGGGGCCGTCGGGGGAGAGCAGTACTTC
TRBV7-9	14	TRBJ2-7	-	TRBD2	CASSFGGRTYEQYF	TGTGCCAGCAGCTTTGGCGGGAGGACCTACGAGCAGTACTTC
TRBV25-1	15	TRBJ1-1	-	-	CASSNHWAPNTEAFF	TGTGCCAGCTCAAATCACTGGGCCCCGAACACTGAAGCTTTCTTT
TRBV30	13	TRBJ1-2	once	-	CAWSAIRAWGYTF	TGTGCCTGGAGTGCAATCCGCGCCTGGGGCTACACCTTC
TRBV28	14	TRBJ2-7	-	TRBD2	CASSSRTSFYEQYF	TGTGCCAGCAGTTCCAGGACTAGCTTCTACGAGCAGTACTTC
TRBV5-1	16	TRBJ2-7	-	-	CASSLAGGRGSYEQYF	TGCGCCAGCAGCTTGGCGGGCGGAAGAGGTTCCTACGAGCAGTACTTC
TRBV27	14	TRBJ2-7	-	TRBD2	CASSRLARTYEQYF	TGTGCCAGCAGTCGACTAGCGAGAACCTACGAGCAGTACTTC
TRBV10-1	11	TRBJ1-1	-	-	CASSQGNEAFF	TGCGCCAGCAGTCAGGGAAATGAAGCTTTCTTT
TRBV7-2	16	TRBJ2-3	-	TRBD2	CASSLSSGQPPDTQYF	TGTGCCAGCAGCCTATCTAGCGGCCAACCTCCGGATACGCAGTATTTT
TRBV6-1	14	TRBJ2-7	-	-	CASSLRDETYEQYF	TGTGCCAGCAGCCTCCGGGACGAAACCTACGAGCAGTACTTC
TRBV5-1	15	TRBJ1-4	-	-	CASSLEGLPNEKLFF	TGCGCCAGCAGCTTGGAGGGTTTGCCTAATGAAAAACTGTTTTTT
TRBV19	13	TRBJ2-1	-	TRBD1	CASNGRGLNEQFF	TGTGCCAGTAACGGCAGGGGGTTAAATGAGCAGTTCTTC